Listed here are 6 T cell receptor beta chains from one sample, sequenced in a study of OX40 agonist ivuxolimab in advanced cancers. Only in-frame clones appear in the TCRdb table, and some are missing; sequencing was by immunoSEQ multiplex PCR. The sample carries approximately 99,000 clones, roughly 95% recorded once. Sequenced here: CD4+ or CD8+ T cells sorted from blood, sampled in a trial of the OX40 agonist ivuxolimab. Every receptor here comes from an adult with an advanced solid tumor such as melanoma, head and neck, liver or kidney cancer.

The rearrangement joins TRBV19 to TRBJ2-3; 11 nucleotides agree with TRBD1. J gave up 4 bases and V 5 bases, and 5 bases lay outside the gene matches. Germline-derived CDR1 and CDR2 are LNHDA and SQIVND (reference sequence). The CDR3 loop spans 15 amino acids. CDR3 bases: TGTGCCAGTAGTTCGGGACAGGGGGTAGCAGATACGCAGTATTTT. This translates into CASSSGQGVADTQYF. Full variable domain (outside the CDR3, taken from reference TRBV19 and TRBJ2-3): DGGITQSPKYLFRKEGQNVTLSCEQNLNHDAMYWYRQDPGQGLRLIYYSQIVNDFQKGDIAEGYSVSREKKESFPLTVTSAQKNPTAFYLCASSSGQGVADTQYFGPGTRLTVL.

The rearrangement links TRBV10-3 to TRBJ1-1; TRBD1 aligns across 7 bases. The CDR3 runs 12 residues. Trimming took 6 bases from V and 7 from J; bases not matched to a gene: 5. Germline lookup yields CDR1 ENHRY and CDR2 SYGVKD. The CDR3 sequence is CAIRAGDSEAFF. As DNA, the CDR3 is TGTGCCATCAGGGCCGGGGACAGTGAAGCTTTCTTT.

V is TRBV6-5 and J is TRBJ1-6; 12 nucleotides line up with TRBD1. J lost 7 bases, V lost 6 bases, and 4 bases had no gene match. CDR3 length: 15 amino acids. CDR1 is MNHEY and CDR2 is SVGAGI in the germline V gene. For the CDR3, the DNA is TGTGCCAGCAGCCTGGGACAGGGGGCAAATTCACCCCTCCACTTT. Translation: CASSLGQGANSPLHF.

V usage is TRBV7-3 and J usage is TRBJ2-3; D is undetermined. Germline V gene sequence: CDR1 SGHTA, CDR2 FQGTGA. Trimming took off 5 bases at V and 2 bases at J, with 8 bases between the two ends. The CDR3 has 13 residues. The DNA of the CDR3 is TGTGCCAGCAGCCCACGATACACAGATACGCAGTATTTT. This translates into CASSPRYTDTQYF. The variable domain in full, with the rest retrieved from reference TRBV7-3 and TRBJ2-3, is GAGVSQTPSNKVTEKGKYVELRCDPISGHTALYWYRQSLGQGPEFLIYFQGTGAADDSGLPNDRFFAVRPEGSVSTLKIQRTERGDSAVYLCASSPRYTDTQYFGPGTRLTVL.

The V and J genes are TRBV29-1 and TRBJ1-2, with TRBD1 matching 10 bases. CDR1 and CDR2 (germline): SQVTM, ANQGSEA. CDR3 size: 13 residues. Trimming removed 3 bases from V and 5 bases from J; junction bases left unmatched: 3. CDR3: CSVEGQGPYGYTF. For the CDR3, the DNA is TGCAGCGTTGAGGGACAGGGGCCTTATGGCTACACCTTC.

The J gene is TRBJ2-2, the V gene TRBV11-2; tentative D call: TRBD1 (5 bases). V was trimmed by 5 bases and J by 1 base, leaving 11 bases between them. Germline V lookup: CDR1 SGHAT, CDR2 FQNNGV. The CDR3 has 15 amino acids. The CDR3 DNA reads TGTGCCAGCAGCACACAGGTTTTGAACACCGGGGAGCTGTTTTTT. Protein: CASSTQVLNTGELFF.